A single sample gave rise to the 29 T cell receptor beta chains below, sequenced in a study of blood T cell repertoires in COVID-19. Clones were read by immunoSEQ multiplex PCR, and TCRdb kept only the in-frame ones, dropping some. The sample lists some 300,000 clones, about 90% occurring once. Sequenced: PBMCs or T cells enriched from blood (not recorded which). These receptors were obtained from a woman in her 30s who had recovered from COVID-19.

The chain uses TRBV5-4 and TRBJ1-5; TRBD1 aligns across 9 bases. V lost 3 bases and J lost 9; bases outside the gene matches: 16. Looked up from germline, CDR1 is SGHNT and CDR2 is YYREEE (reference sequence). The CDR3 sequence is 17 residues long. The CDR3 here is CASSSYRGLAPPRPQHF. The CDR3 DNA follows: TGTGCCAGCAGCTCCTACAGGGGGCTTGCCCCTCCACGGCCCCAGCATTTT.

The rearrangement links TRBV19 to TRBJ2-7, with TRBD1 matching 8 bases. Germline assignment: CDR1 LNHDA and CDR2 SQIVND (reference sequence). Trimming cost V 3 bases and J 5 bases; bases outside gene matches: 6. This CDR3 contains 14 residues. The CDR3 sequence: CASSMRAGGDEQYF. The DNA of the CDR3 is TGTGCCAGTAGTATGAGGGCAGGGGGCGACGAGCAGTACTTC.

V is TRBV7-2 and J is TRBJ1-6, with 7 positions matching TRBD1. Per the germline V gene, CDR1 is SGHTA and CDR2 is FQGNSA. The V gene end was trimmed by 3 bases and the J gene end by 3 bases; junction bases not matched to a gene: 2. There are 15 residues in the CDR3. The CDR3 here is CASSFTGDYNSPLHF. The CDR3 bases are TGTGCCAGCAGCTTCACAGGGGACTATAATTCACCCCTCCACTTT.

This clone was seen more than once but under ten times. The genes are TRBV9 and TRBJ2-1; D might be TRBD2 (6 bases). CDR3 length: 18 amino acids. Germline V gene data show CDR1 as SGDLS and CDR2 as YYNGEE. The ends were cut back, 1 base at V and 0 bases at J, with 17 bases in the middle. In DNA, the CDR3 is TGTGCCAGCAGCGTAAGGAGTAGCGGTGTTAGCTCCTACAATGAGCAGTTCTTC. It specifies CASSVRSSGVSSYNEQFF. Supplemented by reference TRBV9 and TRBJ2-1, the full variable domain reads DSGVTQTPKHLITATGQRVTLRCSPRSGDLSVYWYQQSLDQGLQFLIQYYNGEERAKGNILERFSAQQFPDLHSELNLSSLELGDSALYFCASSVRSSGVSSYNEQFFGPGTRLTVL.

The chain joins TRBV10-1 to TRBJ2-3, with 14 bases matching TRBD2. The CDR3 covers 17 residues. V was clipped by 3 bases and J by 7 bases; unmatched bases: 9. Germline V gives CDR1 WNHNN, CDR2 SYGVQD (reference sequence). CDR3 DNA sequence: TGCGCCAGCAGTGACCAGGGACTAGCGGGGGACCAAAATACGCAGTATTTT. It specifies CASSDQGLAGDQNTQYF.

This clone was seen once. The chain uses TRBV3-1 (or the pseudogene TRBV3-2) and TRBJ1-1; TRBD1 agrees at 7 bases. The V and J ends lost 1 base and 6 bases, in that order; junction bases with no gene match: 2. The germline V gene encodes CDR1 LGHDT and CDR2 YNNKEL (reference sequence). This CDR3 has 13 amino acids. This chain's CDR3 is CASSQGGGAEAFF. The CDR3 region has the DNA TGTGCCAGCAGCCAAGGAGGGGGCGCTGAAGCTTTCTTT.

The rearrangement uses TRBV3-1 (or the pseudogene TRBV3-2) and TRBJ1-1; D gene ambiguous. Between the trimmed V and J ends, which lost 4 bases and 0 bases, there was a span of 9 bases. The CDR3 length is 14 residues. CDR1 is LGHDT, CDR2 YNNKEL, per germline (reference sequence). The CDR3 spells CASSPSEVNTEAFF. As DNA, the CDR3 is TGTGCCAGCAGCCCGTCGGAGGTGAACACTGAAGCTTTCTTT.

This clone was detected only a few times. The chain combines TRBV18 with TRBJ1-4, with 7 bases matching TRBD1. The CDR3 is 16 residues long. The germline V gene encodes CDR1 KGHSH and CDR2 LQKENI. Trimming at V came to 7 bases and at J to 5 bases, leaving 13 bases not matched to a gene. The CDR3: CASLTTGAQGNEKLFF. The DNA for the CDR3 is TGTGCCAGCTTAACCACCGGCGCACAGGGGAATGAAAAACTGTTTTTT.

The CDR3 region is CASSKTAKDELFF. In DNA form, the CDR3 reads TGTGCCAGCAGCAAGACAGCGAAGGATGAACTGTTTTTT. The V gene is TRBV12-3 or TRBV12-4, the J gene TRBJ1-4; D might be TRBD1 (5 bases). Trimming left V 6 bases short and J 12 bases short, with 17 bases between. The CDR3 sequence is 13 residues long.

The chain couples TRBV5-1 to TRBJ1-2; no reliable D call. There are 13 residues in the CDR3. The V and J ends lost 0 bases and 4 bases respectively, with 7 bases between them. Germline V gives CDR1 SGHRS, CDR2 YFSETQ. CDR3 region: CASSLDSSYGYTF. The CDR3 DNA is TGCGCCAGCAGCTTGGATTCGTCCTATGGCTACACCTTC. Full variable domain (missing parts from reference TRBV5-1 and TRBJ1-2): KAGVTQTPRYLIKTRGQQVTLSCSPISGHRSVSWYQQTPGQGLQFLFEYFSETQRNKGNFPGRFSGRQFSNSRSEMNVSTLELGDSALYLCASSLDSSYGYTFGSGTRLTVV.

The rearrangement uses TRBV18 and TRBJ1-2; 7 nucleotides align to TRBD1. J lost 7 bases, V lost 5 bases, and 13 bases had no gene match. The CDR3 contains 15 residues. CDR1 and CDR2 (germline): KGHSH, LQKENI. As DNA, the CDR3 is TGTGCCAGCTCAACCACGGCACAGGGGATGGGTGGCTACACCTTC. Translating it yields CASSTTAQGMGGYTF.

This clone has more than one count but fewer than ten. The chain uses TRBV7-9 and TRBJ1-2; 7 nucleotides line up with TRBD1. CDR1 SEHNR and CDR2 FQNEAQ come from the germline V gene (reference sequence). This CDR3 contains 15 residues. Germline trimming cut 5 bases from V and 7 bases from J; bases unmatched to any gene: 13. The CDR3 DNA reads TGTGCCAGCAGCCAAACCGGGACAGAGGAGTCTGGCTACACCTTC. The encoded protein is CASSQTGTEESGYTF. Variable domain in full (rest from reference TRBV7-9 and TRBJ1-2): DTGVSQNPRHKITKRGQNVTFRCDPISEHNRLYWYRQTLGQGPEFLTYFQNEAQLEKSRLLSDRFSAERPKGSFSTLEIQRTEQGDSAMYLCASSQTGTEESGYTFGSGTRLTVV.

V and J are TRBV6-1 and TRBJ2-7, with D hard to call. Trimming took off 0 bases at V and 4 bases at J, with 7 bases between the two ends. The germline CDR1 and CDR2 sequences are MNHNS and SASEGT. This CDR3 spans 13 amino acids. CDR3 residues: CASSEAHRYEQYF. CDR3 DNA sequence: TGTGCCAGCAGTGAAGCGCACAGATACGAGCAGTACTTC.

The chain's CDR3 is CASSFSGATSYEQYF. The CDR3, as DNA: TGTGCCAGCAGTTTCTCAGGCGCCACCTCCTACGAGCAGTACTTC. The chain carries TRBV27 and TRBJ2-7; D gene uncertain. The CDR3 is 15 residues long. CDR1 and CDR2 from the germline V gene are MNHEY and SMNVEV (reference sequence). V dropped 3 bases and J dropped 0 bases, with 12 bases sitting between them.

This sequence joins TRBV5-8 and TRBJ1-5; weak D call: TRBD1 (6 bases). Germline V gives CDR1 SGHTS, CDR2 YDEGEE. The CDR3 consists of 17 residues. With 2 bases removed from V and 4 bases from J, the gap between germline ends came to 19 bases. CDR3 loop: CASSLRQVGEGNQPQHF. For the CDR3, the DNA is TGTGCCAGCAGCTTAAGACAGGTTGGGGAAGGAAATCAGCCCCAGCATTTT.

This clone appeared once. This sequence joins TRBV19 and TRBJ2-4; 7 bases align to TRBD1. Germline CDR1 and CDR2: LNHDA and SQIVND (reference sequence). The J segment lost 1 base and the V segment lost 4 bases, leaving 4 bases of the junction unmatched. This CDR3 has 15 residues. The CDR3: CASSTGGNAKNIQYF. DNA of the CDR3: TGTGCCAGTAGTACAGGGGGAAACGCCAAAAACATTCAGTACTTC.

The chain is built from TRBV30 and TRBJ2-5; possibly TRBD1 for D (6 bases). The V end was cut by 4 bases, the J end by 0 bases, with 15 bases between. This CDR3 spans 15 amino acids. Germline CDR1 GTSNPN, CDR2 SVGIG (reference sequence). Here the CDR3 DNA reads TGTGCCTGGACCCAGGGGCTAGGCCACCAAGAGACCCAGTACTTC. Its protein is CAWTQGLGHQETQYF.

The chain combines TRBV24-1 with TRBJ2-7; TRBD1 agrees at 9 bases. The CDR3 extends over 13 amino acids. CDR1 and CDR2 from the germline V gene are KGHDR and SFDVKD. J was trimmed by 7 bases and V by 7 bases; bases with no gene match: 7. CDR3 nucleotides: TGTGCCACCAGGGGGACAGGGTCGGGGGAGCAGTACTTC. It specifies CATRGTGSGEQYF.

The V call is TRBV28, the J call TRBJ1-1, with 10 bases fitting TRBD1. Trimming took 6 bases from V and 0 from J; bases not matched to a gene: 10. The length of the CDR3 is 17 residues. Germline values: CDR1 MDHEN, CDR2 SYDVKM. The DNA for the CDR3 is TGTGCCAGCAGATTGCGGACAGGGGGAGTCCTGAACACTGAAGCTTTCTTT. The encoded protein is CASRLRTGGVLNTEAFF.

This chain joins TRBV7-8 and TRBJ1-5, with 9 nucleotides matching TRBD1. CDR3 size: 15 residues. The J segment lost 5 bases and the V segment lost 1 base, leaving 3 bases of the junction unmatched. Germline assignment: CDR1 SGHVS and CDR2 FQNEAQ. The CDR3 DNA follows: TGTGCCAGCAGCTTAGGACAGGGGGGTCATCAGCCCCAGCATTTT. It specifies CASSLGQGGHQPQHF.

The chain carries TRBV29-1 and TRBJ2-3, with D possibly matching TRBD1 (6 bases). Germline V gene sequence: CDR1 SQVTM, CDR2 ANQGSEA. The V end lost 6 bases, the J end lost 0 bases, and 16 bases lay between the germline ends. The CDR3 spans 15 residues. The CDR3 here is CSVPRGNSSTDTQYF. The CDR3 DNA follows: TGCAGCGTCCCCAGGGGAAATTCGAGCACAGATACGCAGTATTTT.

DNA for the CDR3: TGTGCCAGTAGTATAGTACTGAACTCCTACGAGCAGTACTTC. This translates into CASSIVLNSYEQYF. This chain joins TRBV19 and TRBJ2-7; D is ambiguous. Germline CDR1 is LNHDA and CDR2 is SQIVND (reference sequence). The CDR3 runs 14 residues. V shed 1 base and J shed 0 bases, with 7 bases lying between them.

V and J are TRBV11-3 and TRBJ2-6, with TRBD1 matching over 7 bases. Germline V lookup: CDR1 SGHNT, CDR2 YENEEA. V was clipped by 4 bases and J by 0 bases; unmatched bases: 15. The CDR3 is 20 amino acids. DNA of the CDR3: TGTGCCAGCAGCTGGGAGACTCGGGACAGAACCTACTCTGGGGCCAACGTCCTGACTTTC. This encodes CASSWETRDRTYSGANVLTF.

CDR3 nucleotide sequence: TGTGCCATCAGTGAGTCCGCCGGGGGATATAATTCGGCTAACTATGGCTACACCTTC. Translation gives CAISESAGGYNSANYGYTF. The chain employs TRBV10-3 and TRBJ1-2; D is perhaps TRBD1 (5 bases). V lost 0 bases and J lost 0, with 20 bases in between. Germline V gives CDR1 ENHRY, CDR2 SYGVKD. The CDR3 has 19 residues.

The chain joins TRBV3-1 (or the pseudogene TRBV3-2) to TRBJ2-1, with D perhaps matching TRBD2 (6 bases). Germline V gives CDR1 LGHDT, CDR2 YNNKEL (reference sequence). This CDR3 contains 13 residues. V lost 8 bases, J lost 8 bases, and 16 bases lay in between. The CDR3 coding sequence is TGTGCCAGCCTAGGGACTCCGGGCCATGAGCAGTTCTTC. This encodes CASLGTPGHEQFF.

V is TRBV19 and J is TRBJ1-1, with 7 bases fitting TRBD1. V was clipped by 4 bases and J by 2 bases; unmatched bases: 7. The germline gives CDR1 LNHDA, CDR2 SQIVND (reference sequence). CDR3 length equals 15 residues. The CDR3 DNA follows: TGTGCCAGTAGTACAACAGGGGCGATAAACACTGAAGCTTTCTTT. As protein: CASSTTGAINTEAFF. Based on the CDR3 plus reference TRBV19 and TRBJ1-1, the full variable domain is DGGITQSPKYLFRKEGQNVTLSCEQNLNHDAMYWYRQDPGQGLRLIYYSQIVNDFQKGDIAEGYSVSREKKESFPLTVTSAQKNPTAFYLCASSTTGAINTEAFFGQGTRLTVV.

This clone was observed a single time. The chain is built from TRBV19 and TRBJ1-6, with no clear D. V was shortened by 3 bases and J by 3 bases, with 6 bases between the two germline ends. The CDR3 spans 14 residues. The germline CDR1 and CDR2 sequences are LNHDA and SQIVND (reference sequence). This chain's CDR3 is CASSMEGYNSPLHF. The CDR3, as DNA: TGTGCCAGTAGTATGGAGGGCTATAATTCACCCCTCCACTTT.

The J gene is TRBJ2-7, the V gene TRBV9; perhaps TRBD1 as D (5 bases). The V end lost 0 bases, the J end lost 2 bases, and 9 bases lay between the germline ends. CDR1 and CDR2 from the germline V gene are SGDLS and YYNGEE. The CDR3 sequence is 14 residues long. The CDR3 region has the DNA TGTGCCAGCAGCGTAGCCAGGGATACCTACGAGCAGTACTTC. This sequence encodes CASSVARDTYEQYF.

V usage is TRBV27 and J usage is TRBJ1-6; unclear D gene. The CDR3 is made up of 17 amino acids. Trimming left V 2 bases short and J 3 bases short, with 14 bases between. The germline V gene has CDR1 MNHEY and CDR2 SMNVEV (reference sequence). The chain's CDR3 is CASSLIMAVRYNSPLHF. For the CDR3, the DNA is TGTGCCAGCAGTTTAATAATGGCAGTCCGCTATAATTCACCCCTCCACTTT.